These 27 T cell receptor beta chains share one sample of origin, sequenced in a study of cytomegalovirus exposure and HLA in healthy donors. Sequencing used immunoSEQ multiplex PCR; TCRdb keeps in-frame clones, though not all of them. The sample shows over 45,000 clones, about 92% of them seen only once. The sample comprised PBMCs. Receptors were obtained from a man younger than 35 in good health and CMV-seronegative.

This sequence joins TRBV27 and TRBJ2-7, with TRBD2 matching 13 bases. V gave up 4 bases and J gave up 7 bases; unmatched junction bases: 7. The germline V gene has CDR1 MNHEY and CDR2 SMNVEV (reference sequence). CDR3 length: 15 amino acids. Here the CDR3 reads CASSSPTSGRSEQYF. The CDR3 DNA reads TGTGCCAGCAGTTCCCCGACTAGCGGGAGGAGTGAGCAGTACTTC.

V usage is TRBV7-9 and J usage is TRBJ2-7, with 10 bases fitting TRBD2. Germline V gives CDR1 SEHNR, CDR2 FQNEAQ (reference sequence). This CDR3 spans 14 amino acids. Germline trimming cut 8 bases from V and 4 bases from J; bases unmatched to any gene: 8. The DNA for the CDR3 is TGTGCCAGCCGAGCGGGAGGGCCTTCTTACGAGCAGTACTTC. It encodes CASRAGGPSYEQYF.

This clone came up once. The chain joins TRBV4-3 to TRBJ1-4, with TRBD1 matching over 9 bases. Germline CDR1 LGHNA, CDR2 YSLEER. V lost 1 base, J lost 5 bases, and 5 bases stayed unmatched. The CDR3 runs to 16 residues. CDR3 sequence reads: CASSQGFGTGNEKLFF. The CDR3 DNA is TGCGCCAGCAGCCAAGGGTTTGGGACAGGGAATGAAAAACTGTTTTTT.

CDR3 in amino acids: CASSPLAGGPADTQYF. The CDR3 region has the DNA TGTGCCAGCAGCCCGCTAGCGGGAGGGCCGGCAGATACGCAGTATTTT. This chain uses TRBV5-4 with TRBJ2-3, with 12 positions matching TRBD2. The CDR3 extends over 16 amino acids. Looked up from germline, CDR1 is SGHNT and CDR2 is YYREEE (reference sequence). The J segment lost 4 bases and the V segment lost 4 bases, leaving 7 bases of the junction unmatched.

This chain connects TRBV4-1 to TRBJ2-1; 10 bases are a match to TRBD2. V gave up 0 bases and J gave up 7 bases; unmatched junction bases: 9. CDR3 length: 17 amino acids. Germline V lookup: CDR1 MGHRA, CDR2 YSYEKL. CDR3 residues: CASSQDLAGVLSNEQFF. The CDR3 nucleotides are TGCGCCAGCAGCCAAGATCTAGCGGGAGTTCTTTCGAATGAGCAGTTCTTC.

This sequence joins TRBV27 and TRBJ1-2; possibly TRBD1 for D (6 bases). This CDR3 has 16 residues. V was clipped by 4 bases and J by 3 bases, with 18 bases between them. Germline lookup yields CDR1 MNHEY and CDR2 SMNVEV (reference sequence). The CDR3 protein is CASSSPRGATDYGYTF. The CDR3 nucleotides read TGTGCCAGCAGTTCCCCTCGGGGGGCGACAGACTATGGCTACACCTTC.

The chain links TRBV5-8 to TRBJ1-4, with 10 nucleotides matching TRBD1. The germline V gene has CDR1 SGHTS and CDR2 YDEGEE. The trim removed 5 bases at V and 4 bases at J, leaving 8 bases unmatched. The CDR3 spans 16 residues. In DNA, the CDR3 is TGTGCCAGCAGAAGACAGGGGGCTCCGGGTAATGAAAAACTGTTTTTT. Translation: CASRRQGAPGNEKLFF.

The V gene is TRBV15, the J gene TRBJ2-7, with 8 bases fitting TRBD1. The CDR3 is 17 residues long. Germline V gene sequence: CDR1 LNHNV, CDR2 YYDKDF (reference sequence). Trimming removed 0 bases from V and 1 base from J; junction bases left unmatched: 8. In DNA form, the CDR3 reads TGTGCCACCAGCAGAGATTTGGGTGGGACAGGTTCCTACGAGCAGTACTTC. As protein: CATSRDLGGTGSYEQYF.

This rearrangement joins TRBV11-2 to TRBJ1-2; no definite D call. Germline-derived CDR1 and CDR2 are SGHAT and FQNNGV. This CDR3 has 15 residues. V was trimmed by 7 bases and J by 8 bases, leaving 23 bases between them. The CDR3 sequence is CASTLRLPAAKGYTF. CDR3 DNA: TGTGCCAGCACCCTACGGCTCCCAGCGGCGAAGGGCTACACCTTC.

Details on this clone: The sample contains more than one DNA sequence encoding this CDR3. The rearrangement links TRBV2 to TRBJ2-7, with 9 bases lining up with TRBD2. CDR1 SNHLY and CDR2 FYNNEI come from the germline V gene. This CDR3 region has 14 residues. The trim removed 1 base at V and 2 bases at J, leaving 0 bases unmatched. The CDR3 protein is CASSEGLAAYEQYF. Written as DNA, the CDR3 is TGTGCCAGCAGTGAAGGACTAGCGGCCTACGAGCAGTACTTC. Full variable domain (remainder filled in from reference TRBV2 and TRBJ2-7): EPEVTQTPSHQVTQMGQEVILRCVPISNHLYFYWYRQILGQKVEFLVSFYNNEISEKSEIFDDQFSVERPDGSNFTLKIRSTKLEDSAMYFCASSEGLAAYEQYFGPGTRLTVT.

The chain links TRBV9 to TRBJ1-5; no definite D call. Trimming removed 3 bases at V and 3 bases at J, with 13 bases between. Germline CDR1 reads SGDLS; CDR2 reads YYNGEE. This CDR3 region has 15 residues. CDR3 DNA: TGTGCCAGCAGCGCCTCGGGGATGGTCAATCAGCCCCAGCATTTT. This codes for CASSASGMVNQPQHF. The full variable domain, in which reference TRBV9 and TRBJ1-5 provide the parts outside the CDR3, is DSGVTQTPKHLITATGQRVTLRCSPRSGDLSVYWYQQSLDQGLQFLIQYYNGEERAKGNILERFSAQQFPDLHSELNLSSLELGDSALYFCASSASGMVNQPQHFGDGTRLSIL.

The chain employs TRBV19 and TRBJ2-1, with 10 bases identical to TRBD2. In germline, CDR1 is LNHDA, CDR2 SQIVND (reference sequence). Trimming cost V 8 bases and J 6 bases; bases outside gene matches: 7. This CDR3 contains 14 residues. DNA for the CDR3: TGTGCCAGTGCCATAATAGCGGGAGGCAATGAGCAGTTCTTC. Translated, it gives CASAIIAGGNEQFF.

This chain links TRBV4-1 with TRBJ2-7; 9 nucleotides match TRBD2. CDR3 length: 17 residues. Looked up from germline, CDR1 is MGHRA and CDR2 is YSYEKL. V lost 1 base, J lost 9 bases, and 16 bases stayed unmatched. The CDR3 here is CASSQVGFAGGLIWQYF. In DNA form, the CDR3 reads TGCGCCAGCAGCCAAGTGGGGTTTGCGGGAGGGCTTATTTGGCAGTACTTC.

The chain is built from TRBV11-2 and TRBJ2-3; no firm D call. Germline V lookup: CDR1 SGHAT, CDR2 FQNNGV. The V and J ends lost 1 base and 3 bases respectively, with 11 bases between them. CDR3 length: 15 residues. CDR3 loop: CASSLVTLVTDTQYF. In nucleotides, the CDR3 is TGTGCCAGCAGCTTAGTAACGTTAGTTACAGATACGCAGTATTTT.

CDR3 coding DNA: TGTGCCAGCTCACCGGGAGGAGGTTTACGCGGCCATGAGCAGTTCTTC. Its protein is CASSPGGGLRGHEQFF. The J gene is TRBJ2-1, the V gene TRBV18; TRBD2 is a possible D gene (6 bases). Germline V CDR1 and CDR2: KGHSH, LQKENI. The V and J ends lost 3 bases and 8 bases respectively, with 20 bases between them. The CDR3 is 16 amino acids.

This chain links TRBV14 with TRBJ1-2, with TRBD1 as a possible D gene (5 bases). Between the trimmed V and J ends, which lost 2 bases and 8 bases, there was a span of 6 bases. This CDR3 comprises 11 residues. Germline V gives CDR1 SGHDN, CDR2 FVKESK. This CDR3 reads CASSQRGGYTF. The DNA of the CDR3 is TGTGCCAGCAGCCAAAGGGGAGGCTACACCTTC.

The chain recombines TRBV4-3 with TRBJ2-3; D is undetermined. This CDR3 contains 15 residues. V gave up 0 bases and J gave up 0 bases, with 7 bases separating them. Germline CDR1 is LGHNA and CDR2 is YSLEER. The CDR3 here is CASSQDSDSTDTQYF. The DNA for the CDR3 is TGCGCCAGCAGCCAAGACAGTGATAGCACAGATACGCAGTATTTT.

The genes are TRBV7-2 and TRBJ2-1; TRBD2 aligns across 12 bases. V lost 4 bases and J lost 2; bases outside the gene matches: 9. Germline-derived CDR1 and CDR2 are SGHTA and FQGNSA. The CDR3 extends over 18 amino acids. CDR3 bases: TGTGCCAGCAGCTCTCGGACTAGCGGGATTCTCCCCTACAATGAGCAGTTCTTC. The encoded protein is CASSSRTSGILPYNEQFF. Drawing the rest from reference TRBV7-2 and TRBJ2-1, the complete variable domain is GAGVSQSPSNKVTEKGKDVELRCDPISGHTALYWYRQSLGQGLEFLIYFQGNSAPDKSGLPSDRFSAERTGGSVSTLTIQRTQQEDSAVYLCASSSRTSGILPYNEQFFGPGTRLTVL.

This chain uses TRBV6-6 with TRBJ1-4; a possible D gene is TRBD1 (5 bases). Germline V gene lookup returns CDR1 MNHNY and CDR2 SVGAGI (reference sequence). With 11 bases removed from V and 3 bases from J, the gap between germline ends came to 10 bases. This CDR3 is 12 amino acids long. The CDR3 is CASDSPNEKLFF. CDR3 bases: TGTGCCTCTGACAGTCCTAATGAAAAACTGTTTTTT.

The V and J genes are TRBV6-5 and TRBJ2-2; 7 bases match TRBD1. J was trimmed by 0 bases and V by 0 bases; bases with no gene match: 1. The germline V gene has CDR1 MNHEY and CDR2 SVGAGI. This CDR3 has 16 amino acids. The CDR3 is CASSYSGTANTGELFF. CDR3 nucleotides: TGTGCCAGCAGTTACTCCGGGACAGCGAACACCGGGGAGCTGTTTTTT.

The CDR3 sequence is CASSQDSGYGYTF. As DNA, the CDR3 is TGTGCCAGCAGCCAGGACAGTGGCTATGGCTACACCTTC. This rearrangement joins TRBV6-1 to TRBJ1-2, with D perhaps matching TRBD1 (6 bases). Between the trimmed V and J ends, which lost 6 bases and 4 bases, there was a span of 12 bases. Germline CDR1 reads MNHNS; CDR2 reads SASEGT. CDR3 length: 13 residues.

This chain links TRBV7-2 with TRBJ1-4; 10 bases match TRBD1. Trimming cost V 4 bases and J 8 bases; bases outside gene matches: 10. This CDR3 comprises 16 residues. In germline, CDR1 is SGHTA, CDR2 FQGNSA. For the CDR3, the DNA is TGTGCCAGCAGCTCCGAGGAGGGACAGGGGCTCGAAAAACTGTTTTTT. This codes for CASSSEEGQGLEKLFF.

The V and J genes are TRBV7-2 and TRBJ2-1; 9 bases are a match to TRBD1. The V gene end was trimmed by 7 bases and the J gene end by 3 bases; junction bases not matched to a gene: 10. The CDR3 contains 16 residues. Germline CDR1 SGHTA, CDR2 FQGNSA. The CDR3 DNA sequence: TGTGCCAGCACCGCCTTGGGGACAGGGTTCTACAATGAGCAGTTCTTC. It translates to CASTALGTGFYNEQFF.

In nucleotides, the CDR3 is TGTGCCAGCAGCCCCCGGTCTGAGGAGCAGTTCTTC. It yields the protein CASSPRSEEQFF. The chain has TRBV7-2 and TRBJ2-1; D is unresolved. V was clipped by 5 bases and J by 10 bases, with 12 bases between them. The V gene's germline CDR1 is SGHTA and CDR2 FQGNSA. This CDR3 is built from 12 residues.

The rearrangement joins TRBV4-1 to TRBJ1-2; tentatively, D is TRBD1 (5 bases). Trimming stripped 2 bases from V and 0 bases from J, with 13 bases between. Germline lookup yields CDR1 MGHRA and CDR2 YSYEKL. CDR3 length: 16 amino acids. CDR3 DNA: TGCGCCAGCAGCCAACCACGACAGAGACCTAACTATGGCTACACCTTC. Translation: CASSQPRQRPNYGYTF.

The chain uses TRBV18 and TRBJ2-4; 7 positions match TRBD1. V was pared by 0 bases and J by 0 bases, with 5 bases of the junction left unmatched. Germline loops: CDR1 KGHSH, CDR2 LQKENI. The CDR3 contains 17 residues. Written as DNA, the CDR3 is TGTGCCAGCTCACCACCGACAGGGTCCATAGCCAAAAACATTCAGTACTTC. Translated: CASSPPTGSIAKNIQYF.

Only one count was recorded for this clone. The rearrangement uses TRBV19 and TRBJ1-1; a weak D match, TRBD1 (6 bases). Trimming removed 3 bases at V and 2 bases at J, with 10 bases between. Germline CDR1 LNHDA, CDR2 SQIVND (reference sequence). The CDR3 loop spans 14 amino acids. CDR3 sequence (DNA): TGTGCCAGTAGTATCCGGGGGGGCAACACTGAAGCTTTCTTT. Protein sequence: CASSIRGGNTEAFF.